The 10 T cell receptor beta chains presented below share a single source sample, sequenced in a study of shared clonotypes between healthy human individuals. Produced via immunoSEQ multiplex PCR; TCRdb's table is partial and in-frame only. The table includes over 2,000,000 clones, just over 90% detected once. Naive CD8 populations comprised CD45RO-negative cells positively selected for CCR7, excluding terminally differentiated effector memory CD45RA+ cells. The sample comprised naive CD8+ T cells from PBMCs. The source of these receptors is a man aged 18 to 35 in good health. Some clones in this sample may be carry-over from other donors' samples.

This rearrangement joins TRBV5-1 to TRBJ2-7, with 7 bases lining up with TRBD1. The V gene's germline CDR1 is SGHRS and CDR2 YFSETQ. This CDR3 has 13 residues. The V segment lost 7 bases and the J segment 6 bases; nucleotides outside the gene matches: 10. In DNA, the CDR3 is TGCGCCAGCTGGGACAGTACCGGCTCCGAGCAGTACTTC. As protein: CASWDSTGSEQYF.

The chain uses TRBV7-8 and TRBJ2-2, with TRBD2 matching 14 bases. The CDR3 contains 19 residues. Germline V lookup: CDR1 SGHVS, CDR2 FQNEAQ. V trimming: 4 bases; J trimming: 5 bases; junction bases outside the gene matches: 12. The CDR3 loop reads CASSSKPGLAGVLTGELFF. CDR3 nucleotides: TGTGCCAGCAGCTCGAAACCGGGACTAGCGGGAGTACTAACCGGGGAGCTGTTTTTT.

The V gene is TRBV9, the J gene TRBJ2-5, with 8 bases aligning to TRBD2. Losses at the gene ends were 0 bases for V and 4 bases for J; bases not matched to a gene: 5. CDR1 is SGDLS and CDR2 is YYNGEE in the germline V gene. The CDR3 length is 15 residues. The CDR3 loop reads CASSVVPGGAETQYF. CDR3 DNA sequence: TGTGCCAGCAGCGTAGTCCCGGGAGGGGCAGAGACCCAGTACTTC.

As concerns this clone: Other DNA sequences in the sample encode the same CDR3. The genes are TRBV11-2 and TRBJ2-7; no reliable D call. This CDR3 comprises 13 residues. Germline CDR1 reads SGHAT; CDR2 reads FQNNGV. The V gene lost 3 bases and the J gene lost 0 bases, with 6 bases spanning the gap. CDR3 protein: CASSFTASYEQYF. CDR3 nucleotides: TGTGCCAGCAGCTTTACAGCCTCCTACGAGCAGTACTTC.

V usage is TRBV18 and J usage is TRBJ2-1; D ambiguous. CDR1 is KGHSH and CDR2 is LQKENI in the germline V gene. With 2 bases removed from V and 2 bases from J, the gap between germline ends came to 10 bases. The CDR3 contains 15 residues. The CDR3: CASSPERRAYNEQFF. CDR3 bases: TGTGCCAGCTCACCAGAGCGACGGGCCTACAATGAGCAGTTCTTC.

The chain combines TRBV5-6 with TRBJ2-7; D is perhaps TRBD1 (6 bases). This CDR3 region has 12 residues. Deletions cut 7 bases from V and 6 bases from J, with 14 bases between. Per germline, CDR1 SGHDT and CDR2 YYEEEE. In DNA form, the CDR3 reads TGTGCCAGCGCTCAGGGGTCGCTCGAGCAGTACTTC. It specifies CASAQGSLEQYF.

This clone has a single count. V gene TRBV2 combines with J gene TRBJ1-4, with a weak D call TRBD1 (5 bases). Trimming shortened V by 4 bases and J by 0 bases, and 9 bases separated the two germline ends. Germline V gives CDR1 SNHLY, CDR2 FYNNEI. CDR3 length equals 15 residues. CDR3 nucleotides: TGTGCCAGCAGTGCCTCCAGGGCAACTAATGAAAAACTGTTTTTT. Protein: CASSASRATNEKLFF.

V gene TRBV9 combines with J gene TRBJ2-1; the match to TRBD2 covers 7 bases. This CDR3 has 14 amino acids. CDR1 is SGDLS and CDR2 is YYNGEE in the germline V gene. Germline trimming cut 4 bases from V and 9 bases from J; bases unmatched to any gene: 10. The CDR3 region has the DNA TGTGCCAGCAGCTCCCGACTGGGGGAGGGTGAGCAGTTCTTC. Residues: CASSSRLGEGEQFF.

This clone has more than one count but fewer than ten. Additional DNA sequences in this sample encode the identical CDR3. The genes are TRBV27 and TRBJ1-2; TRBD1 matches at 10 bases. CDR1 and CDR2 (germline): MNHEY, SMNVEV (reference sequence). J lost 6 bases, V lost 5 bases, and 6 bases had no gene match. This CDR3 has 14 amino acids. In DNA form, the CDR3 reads TGTGCCAGCAGTCCCGGACAGGGGGTGGATGGCTACACCTTC. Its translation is CASSPGQGVDGYTF.

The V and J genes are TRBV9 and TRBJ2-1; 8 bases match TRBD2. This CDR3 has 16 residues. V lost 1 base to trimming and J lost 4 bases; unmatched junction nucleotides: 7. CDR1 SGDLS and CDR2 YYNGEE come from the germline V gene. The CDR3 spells CASSVPLAAAYNEQFF. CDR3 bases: TGTGCCAGCAGCGTACCACTAGCGGCAGCATACAATGAGCAGTTCTTC.